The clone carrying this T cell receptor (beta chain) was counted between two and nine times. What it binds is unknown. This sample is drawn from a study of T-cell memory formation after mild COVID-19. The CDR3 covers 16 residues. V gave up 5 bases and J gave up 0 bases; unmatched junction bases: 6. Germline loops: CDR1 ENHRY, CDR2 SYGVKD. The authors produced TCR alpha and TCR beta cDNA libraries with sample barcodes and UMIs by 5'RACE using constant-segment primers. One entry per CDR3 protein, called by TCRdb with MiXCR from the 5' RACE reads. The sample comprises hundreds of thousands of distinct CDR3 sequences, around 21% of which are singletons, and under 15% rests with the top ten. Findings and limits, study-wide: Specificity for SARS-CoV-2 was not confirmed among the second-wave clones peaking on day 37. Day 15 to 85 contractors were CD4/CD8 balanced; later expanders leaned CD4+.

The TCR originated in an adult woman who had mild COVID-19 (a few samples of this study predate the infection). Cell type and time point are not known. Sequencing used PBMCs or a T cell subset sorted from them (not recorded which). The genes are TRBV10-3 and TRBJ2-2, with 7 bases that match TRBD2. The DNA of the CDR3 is TGTGCCATCAGTCGGGCTAGCGGAACGAACACCGGGGAGCTGTTTTTT. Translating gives CAISRASGTNTGELFF.